This T cell receptor beta chain derives from a study of T cell responses to AZD1222 COVID-19 vaccine. TCRdb keeps only in-frame clones here, not all; method: immunoSEQ multiplex PCR. The top ten hold around 12% of the sample, which has roughly 140,000 clones, 85% to 95% seen once. The CDR3 runs 14 residues. The germline V gene encodes CDR1 MDHEN and CDR2 SYDVKM. Trimming pared 5 bases from V and 7 bases from J, leaving 18 bases between. The sequence derives from an adult who had recovered from COVID-19. The starting material was peripheral blood, obtained after recovery from COVID-19. The rearrangement links TRBV28 to TRBJ2-7; D assignment may be TRBD1 or TRBD2 (5 bases each). The CDR3 region is CASSTPGTRGEQYF. CDR3 in DNA: TGTGCCAGCAGTACCCCCGGGACCCGAGGGGAGCAGTACTTC.